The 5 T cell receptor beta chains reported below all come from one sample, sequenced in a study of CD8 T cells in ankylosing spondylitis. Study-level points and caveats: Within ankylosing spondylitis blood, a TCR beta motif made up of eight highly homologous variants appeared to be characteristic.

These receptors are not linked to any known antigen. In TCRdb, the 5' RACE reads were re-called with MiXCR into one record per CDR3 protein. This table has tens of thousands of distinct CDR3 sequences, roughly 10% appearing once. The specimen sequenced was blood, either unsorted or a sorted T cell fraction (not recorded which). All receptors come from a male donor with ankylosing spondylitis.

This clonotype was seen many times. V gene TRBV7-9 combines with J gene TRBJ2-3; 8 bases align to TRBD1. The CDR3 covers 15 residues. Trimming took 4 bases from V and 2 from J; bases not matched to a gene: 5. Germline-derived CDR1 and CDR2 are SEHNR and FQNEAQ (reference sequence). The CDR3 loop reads CASSSLGQATDTQYF. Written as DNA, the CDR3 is TGTGCCAGCAGCTCGTTGGGACAGGCCACAGATACGCAGTATTTT.

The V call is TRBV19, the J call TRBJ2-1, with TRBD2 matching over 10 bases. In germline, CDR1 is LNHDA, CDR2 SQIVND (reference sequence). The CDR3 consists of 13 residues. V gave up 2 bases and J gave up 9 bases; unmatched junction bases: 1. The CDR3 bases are TGTGCCAGTAGTATATTAGCGGGAGGTGAGCAGTTCTTC. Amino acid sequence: CASSILAGGEQFF.

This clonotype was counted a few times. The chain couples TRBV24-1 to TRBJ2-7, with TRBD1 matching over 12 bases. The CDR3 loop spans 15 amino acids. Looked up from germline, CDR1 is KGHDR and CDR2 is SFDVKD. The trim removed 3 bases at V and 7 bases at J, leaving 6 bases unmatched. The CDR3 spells CATSDGTGGKREQYF. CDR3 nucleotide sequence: TGTGCCACCAGTGATGGGACAGGGGGCAAGCGGGAGCAGTACTTC.

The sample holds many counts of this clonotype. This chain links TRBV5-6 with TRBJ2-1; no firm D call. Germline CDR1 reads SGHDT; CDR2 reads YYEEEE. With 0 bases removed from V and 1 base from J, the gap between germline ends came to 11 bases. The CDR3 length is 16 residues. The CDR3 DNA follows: TGTGCCAGCAGCTTGGTAAGCGTTCGTTCCTACAATGAGCAGTTCTTC. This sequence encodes CASSLVSVRSYNEQFF. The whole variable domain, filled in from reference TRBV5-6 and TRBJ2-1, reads DAGVTQSPTHLIKTRGQQVTLRCSPKSGHDTVSWYQQALGQGPQFIFQYYEEEERQRGNFPDRFSGHQFPNYSSELNVNALLLGDSALYLCASSLVSVRSYNEQFFGPGTRLTVL.

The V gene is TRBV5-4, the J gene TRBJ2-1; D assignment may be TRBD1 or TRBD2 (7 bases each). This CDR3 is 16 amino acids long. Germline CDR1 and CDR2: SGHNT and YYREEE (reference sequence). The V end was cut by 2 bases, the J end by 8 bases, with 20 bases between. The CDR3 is CASSFFQGEGKDEQFF. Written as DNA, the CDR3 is TGTGCCAGCAGCTTCTTTCAGGGGGAGGGTAAGGATGAGCAGTTCTTC. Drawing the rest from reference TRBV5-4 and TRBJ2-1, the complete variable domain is ETGVTQSPTHLIKTRGQQVTLRCSSQSGHNTVSWYQQALGQGPQFIFQYYREEENGRGNFPPRFSGLQFPNYSSELNVNALELDDSALYLCASSFFQGEGKDEQFFGPGTRLTVL.